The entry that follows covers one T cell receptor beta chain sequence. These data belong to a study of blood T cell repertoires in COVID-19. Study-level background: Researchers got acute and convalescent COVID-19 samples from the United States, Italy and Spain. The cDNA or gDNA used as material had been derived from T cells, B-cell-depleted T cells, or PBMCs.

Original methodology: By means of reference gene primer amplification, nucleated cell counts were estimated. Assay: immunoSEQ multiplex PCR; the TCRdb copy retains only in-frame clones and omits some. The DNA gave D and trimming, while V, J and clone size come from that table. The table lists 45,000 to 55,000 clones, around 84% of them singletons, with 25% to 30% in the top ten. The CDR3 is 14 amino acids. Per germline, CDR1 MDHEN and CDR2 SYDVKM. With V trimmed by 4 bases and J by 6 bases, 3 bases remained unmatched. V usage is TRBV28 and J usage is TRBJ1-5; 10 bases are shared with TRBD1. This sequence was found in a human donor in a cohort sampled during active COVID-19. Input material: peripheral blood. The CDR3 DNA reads TGTGCCAGCAGTTGGGACAGGGGTGGTCAGCCCCAGCATTTT. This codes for CASSWDRGGQPQHF.